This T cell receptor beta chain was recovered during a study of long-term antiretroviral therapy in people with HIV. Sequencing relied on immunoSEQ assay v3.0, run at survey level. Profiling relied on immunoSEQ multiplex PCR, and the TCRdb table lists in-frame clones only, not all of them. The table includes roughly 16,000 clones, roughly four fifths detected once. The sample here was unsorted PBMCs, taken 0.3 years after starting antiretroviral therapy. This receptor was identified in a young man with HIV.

CDR3 nucleotide sequence: TGCAGTGCCCTCGTCAACAATGAGCAGTTCTTC. This translates into CSALVNNEQFF. The chain recombines TRBV20-1 with TRBJ2-1; D gene ambiguous. Germline assignment: CDR1 DFQATT and CDR2 SNEGSKA (reference sequence). V was cut by 6 bases and J by 5 bases, with 8 bases left in between. This CDR3 region has 11 residues.